A selection of T cell receptor beta chains follows, all from one sample in a study of identical twins. TCRdb fed the 5' RACE reads into MiXCR, producing one record per CDR3 protein. This table holds about 890,000 distinct CDR3 sequences, about 12% found once. These data also formed part of another study, on yellow fever vaccine responses in identical twins.

Sequenced sample: PBMCs. Receptors originate from a woman aged 18-30 years in good health. CDR3s include the opening cysteine and the closing phenylalanine or tryptophan. D genes are given only for firm matches. Not all rows give a size; the values are once, few, many and, for expanded clones, a class.

D gene	V gene	J gene	clone size	CDR3 DNA	CDR3 protein
TRBD2	TRBV20-1	TRBJ2-1	few	TGCAGTGCTAGAGGGTCGGCTAGCGGGAGGGTCAATGAGCAGTTCTTC	CSARGSASGRVNEQFF
TRBD1	TRBV10-3	TRBJ1-2	few	TGTGCCATCGGGACGGACAGGGGTGGCGATGGCTACACCTTC	CAIGTDRGGDGYTF
TRBD1	TRBV3-1	TRBJ2-7	NA	TGTGCCAGCAGCCAAGGTCCGGGACAGCATTACGAGCAGTACTTC	CASSQGPGQHYEQYF
NA	TRBV10-2	TRBJ2-3	NA	TGCGCCAGCAGTGAGCCCTCAGTAACCCCAGATACGCAGTATTTT	CASSEPSVTPDTQYF
NA	TRBV12-3/TRBV12-4	TRBJ1-3	few	TGTGCCAGCAGTTTAGGGGGCGCTTCTGGAAACACCATATATTTT	CASSLGGASGNTIYF
NA	TRBV20-1	TRBJ2-2	few	TGCAGTGCATCTGCGTCCGGGGAGCTGTTTTTT	CSASASGELFF
TRBD1	TRBV28	TRBJ2-1	few	TGTGCCAGCAGTTTACCACGACAGGGCCACTACAATGAGCAGTTCTTC	CASSLPRQGHYNEQFF
NA	TRBV27	TRBJ2-1	few	TGTGCCAGCAGTTTTTCGGCCTACAATGAGCAGTTCTTC	CASSFSAYNEQFF
NA	TRBV12-3/TRBV12-4	TRBJ2-1	few	TGTGCCAGCAGTTTGATAGGTGCGGGACGAACTCAGTTCTTC	CASSLIGAGRTQFF
TRBD1	TRBV3-1	TRBJ1-2	NA	TGTGCCAGCAGCTCCCGCCTTGACAGGGGGCCTGGCTACACCTTC	CASSSRLDRGPGYTF
NA	TRBV4-2	TRBJ1-2	NA	TGTGCCAGCAGCCGCGGCGGCGGTGGGGACTATGGCTACACCTTC	CASSRGGGGDYGYTF
NA	TRBV29-1	TRBJ1-5	NA	TGCAGCGTTGATGAATCTCAGGGTCGGATGAGCAATCAGCCCCAGCATTTT	CSVDESQGRMSNQPQHF
NA	TRBV5-1	TRBJ1-2	NA	TGCGCCAGCAGCTTTACCGGGCATGGCTACACCTTC	CASSFTGHGYTF
NA	TRBV24-1	TRBJ2-5	few	TGTGCCACCAGTGATTTGGGGGTAGGGGAGACCCAGTACTTC	CATSDLGVGETQYF
TRBD2	TRBV20-1	TRBJ2-7	NA	TGCAGTGCTAGATGGCTAGCGGGATACGAGCAGTACTTC	CSARWLAGYEQYF
NA	TRBV21-1	TRBJ2-7	few	TGTGCCAGCAGCAGGGGGACAGGGAAGGGGTACGAGCAGTACTTC	CASSRGTGKGYEQYF
TRBD2	TRBV12-3/TRBV12-4	TRBJ2-3	NA	TGTGCCAGCAGTCCGACTAGCGGGGGGGCAGATACGCAGTATTTT	CASSPTSGGADTQYF
NA	TRBV7-9	TRBJ2-3	NA	TGTGCCAGCAGCGTGCAAGATACGCAGTATTTT	CASSVQDTQYF
NA	TRBV4-1	TRBJ1-5	NA	TGCGCCAGCAGCCGGACAGTCCTTAGCAATCAGCCCCAGCATTTT	CASSRTVLSNQPQHF
TRBD2	TRBV29-1	TRBJ2-5	NA	TGCAGCTGGACTAGCGAAGAGACCCAGTACTTC	CSWTSEETQYF
TRBD2	TRBV7-9	TRBJ2-1	few	TGTGCCAGCAGCTCCACCTATGGGGGACTAGCGTCTGGTGAGCAGTTCTTC	CASSSTYGGLASGEQFF
NA	TRBV29-1	TRBJ2-5	once	TGCAGCGTAGGACAGTTGGTAGAGACCCAGTACTTC	CSVGQLVETQYF
NA	TRBV7-2	TRBJ2-1	NA	TGTGCCAGCAGCCAACTGCTTAGTAGCGAGTTCTTC	CASSQLLSSEFF
NA	TRBV20-1	TRBJ2-1	NA	TGCAGTGCTAGGGAGGGGGGGGTCGCTGAGCAGTTCTTC	CSAREGGVAEQFF
NA	TRBV10-3	TRBJ2-6	NA	TGTGCCATCAGTGAGGGGGGGGCCTCTAAGGGGGCCAACGTCCTGACTTTC	CAISEGGASKGANVLTF
NA	TRBV29-1	TRBJ2-7	NA	TGCAGCGCCGCGGGGCAGGGACACTACGAGCAGTACTTC	CSAAGQGHYEQYF
NA	TRBV5-1	TRBJ2-2	few	TGCGCCAGCAGCTTGGGCGGGACACCGAACACCGGGGAGCTGTTTTTT	CASSLGGTPNTGELFF
TRBD2	TRBV11-3	TRBJ2-1	NA	TGTGCCAGCAGCCGACTAGCGGGAGCGTACAATGAGCAGTTCTTC	CASSRLAGAYNEQFF
NA	TRBV20-1	TRBJ2-3	NA	TGCAGTGCTAGGGCAGGGCTCGACACAGATACGCAGTATTTT	CSARAGLDTDTQYF
NA	TRBV2	TRBJ1-1	NA	TGTGCCAGTCTCCGGGACCTGAACACTGAAGCTTTCTTT	CASLRDLNTEAFF
NA	TRBV21-1	TRBJ2-5	NA	TGTGCCAGCAGCACAACGACTAGCGGAGGCCAAGAGACCCAGTACTTC	CASSTTTSGGQETQYF
NA	TRBV9	TRBJ2-1	many	TGTGCCAGCAGCGTAAGCGCTAGCTCCTACAATGAGCAGTTCTTC	CASSVSASSYNEQFF
NA	TRBV5-1	TRBJ2-7	few	TGCGCCAGCAGCTTGGACAGGGAAGACTACGAGCAGTACTTC	CASSLDREDYEQYF
TRBD2	TRBV18	TRBJ2-1	NA	TGTGCCAGCTCACCAATGACTAGCGGGGGGAGCTCCTACAATGAGCAGTTCTTC	CASSPMTSGGSSYNEQFF
NA	TRBV12-3/TRBV12-4	TRBJ2-1	NA	TGTGCCAGCATGTATTGGGGGAACTACAATGAGCAGTTCTTC	CASMYWGNYNEQFF
NA	TRBV10-3	TRBJ2-1	NA	TGTGCCATCAGTGAGTCAGCGACCACTAGCTCCTACAATGAGCAGTTCTTC	CAISESATTSSYNEQFF
NA	TRBV5-1	TRBJ1-6	NA	TGCGCCAGCAGCTTGAATCAAGGGGAGCGTAATTCACCCCTCCACTTT	CASSLNQGERNSPLHF
NA	TRBV15	TRBJ1-5	many	TGTGCCACCAGCAGGAACAGGGAACTCGGCAATCAGCCCCAGCATTTT	CATSRNRELGNQPQHF
TRBD1	TRBV29-1	TRBJ1-3	NA	TGCAGCGTGGCGACAGGGGATGGAAACACCATATATTTT	CSVATGDGNTIYF
NA	TRBV2	TRBJ2-7	few	TGTGCCAGCAGCACCTGGGGACCCTTCTCCTACGAGCAGTACTTC	CASSTWGPFSYEQYF
NA	TRBV15	TRBJ2-3	NA	TGTGCCACCATGGGGGGTTCCACAGATACGCAGTATTTT	CATMGGSTDTQYF
TRBD1	TRBV7-9	TRBJ2-5	few	TGTGCCAGCACCACCCTGACGACAGGGGGGAGGCAAGAGACCCAGTACTTC	CASTTLTTGGRQETQYF
NA	TRBV6-2/TRBV6-3	TRBJ2-6	NA	TGTGCCAGCAGTTACGGCAGGGGATCTGGGGCCAACGTCCTGACTTTC	CASSYGRGSGANVLTF
TRBD1	TRBV12-3/TRBV12-4	TRBJ2-2	many	TGTGCCAGCAGTTTAGACGGGGGACAGGTTATCACCGGGGAGCTGTTTTTT	CASSLDGGQVITGELFF
TRBD2	TRBV28	TRBJ2-1	few	TGTGCCAGCAGTTCTCCTATGGGGCGGGGGGGTTACAATGAGCAGTTCTTC	CASSSPMGRGGYNEQFF
NA	TRBV20-1	TRBJ2-2	many	TGCAGTGCTAGACCCCCGTGGGGGGACACCGGGGAGCTGTTTTTT	CSARPPWGDTGELFF
NA	TRBV5-6	TRBJ2-1	NA	TGTGCCAGCAGCTTAAGACTAGTGAGCTATGAGCAGTTCTTC	CASSLRLVSYEQFF
NA	TRBV5-1	TRBJ2-7	many	TGCGCCAGCAGCTTGGTTTTGGGGATGGAGGAGCAGTACTTC	CASSLVLGMEEQYF